This note documents a single T cell receptor (beta chain) sequence. This sample is part of a study of STAT5B mutations in CD4+ large granular lymphocyte leukemia. With 5 bases removed from V and 5 bases from J, the gap between germline ends came to 9 bases. This CDR3 region has 12 residues. Germline loops: CDR1 SNHLY, CDR2 FYNNEI. Here immunoSEQ multiplex PCR was the method, and the copy in TCRdb shows in-frame clones only, minus some. The profile shows tens of thousands of clones, approximately 79% of them singletons. Sample: CD4+ T cells from blood buffy coats. The chain employs TRBV2 and TRBJ2-5, with D unclear. The receptor's source is a human donor in good health. CDR3 protein: CASSKGRETQYF. The CDR3 coding sequence is TGTGCCAGCAGTAAGGGAAGGGAGACCCAGTACTTC.